This T cell receptor (beta chain) was sequenced for a study of T cell repertoires in cytomegalovirus infection. TCRdb passed the reads through MiXCR, listing each CDR3 protein once. The sample shows fewer than 55,000 distinct CDR3 sequences, about 18% of them seen only once. V dropped 4 bases and J dropped 4; count of bases not matched to a gene: 7. The germline CDR1 and CDR2 sequences are SGHAT and FQNNGV. The length of the CDR3 is 14 residues. A word on this clonotype: Its antigen is not known.

Sequenced material: CD8+ T cells from cultured PBMCs, taken from culture after CMV antigen stimulation. This rearrangement joins TRBV11-2 to TRBJ2-7; 7 nucleotides agree with TRBD2. This TCR was sampled from a human donor in good health (CMV status not recorded). Some clones in this sample may be carry-over from other donors' samples. The CDR3 sequence: CASSSRDYTYEQYF. CDR3 bases: TGTGCCAGCAGCTCCCGGGACTATACATACGAGCAGTACTTC.